Sequencing of this T cell receptor (beta chain) was carried out in a study of blood T cell repertoires in COVID-19. Germline CDR1 MGHRA, CDR2 YSYEKL. V lost 5 bases to trimming and J lost 8 bases, with 8 bases between them. The CDR3 consists of 11 residues. Original processing methods: Reference gene primers were amplified, and this amplification served to estimate nucleated cell counts. This table comes from immunoSEQ multiplex PCR, and its TCRdb copy is limited to in-frame clones, with some not included. That table supplies the V and J calls and clone size; D and trimming were determined from the DNA. The sample lists a few hundred thousand clones, 86% seen once, with about an eighth in the top ten.

The V call is TRBV4-1, the J call TRBJ2-3; D may be TRBD1 (5 bases). Sequences were obtained from peripheral blood. The sequence derives from a woman between 65 and 79 years old with COVID-19, enrolled during active disease. The CDR3 sequence is CASSTGPTQYF. The CDR3 DNA reads TGCGCCAGCAGCACAGGCCCTACGCAGTATTTT.